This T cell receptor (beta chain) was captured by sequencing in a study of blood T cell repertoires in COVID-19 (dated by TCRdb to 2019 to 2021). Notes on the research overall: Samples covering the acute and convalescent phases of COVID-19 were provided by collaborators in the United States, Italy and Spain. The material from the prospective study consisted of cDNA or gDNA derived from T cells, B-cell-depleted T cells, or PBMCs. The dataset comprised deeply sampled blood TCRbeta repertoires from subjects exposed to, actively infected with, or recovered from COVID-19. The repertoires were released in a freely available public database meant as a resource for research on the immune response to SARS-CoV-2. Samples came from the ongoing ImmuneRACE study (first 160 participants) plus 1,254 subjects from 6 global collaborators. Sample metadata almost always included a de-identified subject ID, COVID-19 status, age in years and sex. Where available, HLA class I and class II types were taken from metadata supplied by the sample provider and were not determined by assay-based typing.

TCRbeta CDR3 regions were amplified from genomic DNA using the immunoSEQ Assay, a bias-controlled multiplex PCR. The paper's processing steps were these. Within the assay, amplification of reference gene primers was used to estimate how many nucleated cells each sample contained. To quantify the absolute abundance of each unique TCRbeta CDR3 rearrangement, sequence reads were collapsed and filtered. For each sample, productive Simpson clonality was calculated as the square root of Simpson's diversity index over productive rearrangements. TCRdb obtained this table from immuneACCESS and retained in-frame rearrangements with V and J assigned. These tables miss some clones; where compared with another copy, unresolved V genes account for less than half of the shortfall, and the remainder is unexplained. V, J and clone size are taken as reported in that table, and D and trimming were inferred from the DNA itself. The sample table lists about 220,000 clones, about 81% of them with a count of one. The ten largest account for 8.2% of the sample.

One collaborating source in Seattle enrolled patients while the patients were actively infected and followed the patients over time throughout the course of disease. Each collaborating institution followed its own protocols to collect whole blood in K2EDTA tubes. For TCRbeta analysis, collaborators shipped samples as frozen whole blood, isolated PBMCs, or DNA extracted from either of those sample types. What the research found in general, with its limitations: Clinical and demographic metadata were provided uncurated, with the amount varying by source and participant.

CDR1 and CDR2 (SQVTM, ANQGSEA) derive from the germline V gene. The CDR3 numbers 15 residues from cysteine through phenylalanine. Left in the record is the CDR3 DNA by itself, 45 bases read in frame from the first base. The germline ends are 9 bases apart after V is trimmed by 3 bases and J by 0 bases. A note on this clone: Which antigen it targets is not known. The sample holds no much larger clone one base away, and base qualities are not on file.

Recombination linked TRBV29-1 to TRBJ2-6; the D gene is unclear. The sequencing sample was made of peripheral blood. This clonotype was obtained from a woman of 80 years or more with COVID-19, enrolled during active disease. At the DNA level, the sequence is TGCAGCGTTGACGCGGATGGCTCTGGGGCCAACGTCCTGACTTTC. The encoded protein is CSVDADGSGANVLTF. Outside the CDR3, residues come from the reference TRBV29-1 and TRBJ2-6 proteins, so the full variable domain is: SAVISQKPSRDICQRGTSLTIQCQVDSQVTMMFWYRQQPGQSLTLIATANQGSEATYESGFVIDKFPISRPNLTFSTLTVSNMSPEDSSIYLCSVDADGSGANVLTFGAGSRLTVL.